The 27 T cell receptor beta chains presented below share a single source sample, sequenced in a study of cytomegalovirus exposure and HLA in healthy donors. Both 60 Vbeta primers and 13 Jbeta primers went into the PCR. The method was immunoSEQ multiplex PCR; TCRdb's version includes in-frame clones alone and lacks a portion of them. The sample lists over 200,000 clones; approximately 82% were seen once. Specimen: PBMCs. These receptors all come from a woman between 40 and 50 years old in good health and CMV-seronegative.

This chain uses TRBV27 with TRBJ2-5; the match to TRBD1 covers 12 bases. This CDR3 has 18 residues. The germline gives CDR1 MNHEY, CDR2 SMNVEV (reference sequence). The V segment lost 4 bases and the J segment 5 bases; nucleotides outside the gene matches: 14. Written as DNA, the CDR3 is TGTGCCAGCAGTTCAGCTCCTCCCGGGACAGGGGGCGTGGAGACCCAGTACTTC. Translated, it gives CASSSAPPGTGGVETQYF.

This clone occurred a few times. The chain is built from TRBV5-1 and TRBJ2-5; the match to TRBD2 covers 12 bases. The CDR3 is 17 amino acids. Germline assignment: CDR1 SGHRS and CDR2 YFSETQ. The junction had 5 bases not matched to a gene; V was cut back by 1 base and J by 1 base. The CDR3 coding sequence is TGCGCCAGCAGCTTGCGAAAGACTAGCGGGGGCCAAGAGACCCAGTACTTC. Protein: CASSLRKTSGGQETQYF.

The CDR3 region is CASSQIEAGPYEQYF. CDR3 nucleotides: TGCGCCAGCAGCCAAATTGAGGCAGGGCCGTACGAGCAGTACTTC. The chain links TRBV4-1 to TRBJ2-7; TRBD1 might be the D (5 bases). Trimming left V 2 bases short and J 4 bases short, with 15 bases between. Germline V lookup: CDR1 MGHRA, CDR2 YSYEKL. The length of the CDR3 is 15 residues.

The gene calls are TRBV7-2 and TRBJ1-2; TRBD1 might be the D (6 bases). Trimming pared 1 base from V and 7 bases from J, leaving 13 bases between. This CDR3 comprises 14 residues. Germline loops: CDR1 SGHTA, CDR2 FQGNSA. For the CDR3, the DNA is TGTGCCAGCAGCTTAGGTGGTCGGGGGGCTGGCTACACCTTC. Translating it yields CASSLGGRGAGYTF.

The chain links TRBV13 to TRBJ2-5, with 12 bases fitting TRBD1. The J call may be wrong; the DNA end is better matched by TRBJ2-7. CDR3 length: 14 residues. CDR1 is PRHDT and CDR2 is FYEKMQ in the germline V gene (reference sequence). The CDR3: CASSPGTGGDEQYF. DNA of the CDR3: TGTGCCAGCAGCCCGGGGACAGGGGGCGACGAGCAGTACTTC.

This chain connects TRBV30 to TRBJ2-3; D is unclear. In germline, CDR1 is GTSNPN, CDR2 SVGIG (reference sequence). Trimming pared 5 bases from V and 5 bases from J, leaving 11 bases between. The CDR3 runs to 12 residues. CDR3 residues: CAWGPAIDTQYF. The CDR3 DNA follows: TGTGCCTGGGGGCCTGCAATAGATACGCAGTATTTT.

The V gene is TRBV27, the J gene TRBJ2-2; 11 nucleotides align to TRBD2. Trimming took 3 bases from V and 9 from J; bases not matched to a gene: 6. Germline lookup yields CDR1 MNHEY and CDR2 SMNVEV (reference sequence). The CDR3 runs to 15 residues. The CDR3 DNA reads as TGTGCCAGCAGTTTCCTAGCGGGGGGCCCTCGGGAGCTGTTTTTT. It encodes CASSFLAGGPRELFF.

This clone is a singleton in its sample. For the CDR3, the DNA is TGTGCCAGTGGTCCGGGACAGGGCTTAGATACGCAGTATTTT. Encoded protein: CASGPGQGLDTQYF. The chain has TRBV7-9 and TRBJ2-3, with 9 bases lining up with TRBD1. V lost 9 bases, J lost 5 bases, and 9 bases stayed unmatched. The CDR3 is 14 amino acids. Per germline, CDR1 SEHNR and CDR2 FQNEAQ (reference sequence).

The CDR3 reads CASSPTTGFRPGELFF. CDR3 in DNA: TGTGCCAGCAGCCCGACGACAGGGTTCCGTCCCGGGGAGCTGTTTTTT. The chain links TRBV7-2 to TRBJ2-2; the match to TRBD1 covers 7 bases. The CDR3 covers 16 residues. The V gene's germline CDR1 is SGHTA and CDR2 FQGNSA. Trimming at V came to 5 bases and at J to 6 bases, leaving 12 bases not matched to a gene.

This clone was seen only a few times. The chain recombines TRBV7-9 with TRBJ1-4, with 9 bases aligning to TRBD1. The CDR3 totals 15 residues. With V trimmed by 3 bases and J by 4 bases, 3 bases remained unmatched. The germline gives CDR1 SEHNR, CDR2 FQNEAQ (reference sequence). CDR3 sequence: CASSFGQGFNEKLFF. CDR3 bases: TGTGCCAGCAGCTTCGGACAGGGGTTTAATGAAAAACTGTTTTTT.

The chain is built from TRBV10-3 and TRBJ1-5, with no clear D. The CDR3 spans 13 residues. Germline values: CDR1 ENHRY, CDR2 SYGVKD. Trimming left V 6 bases short and J 0 bases short, with 6 bases between. CDR3 residues: CAISKFSNQPQHF. In DNA form, the CDR3 reads TGTGCCATCAGCAAATTTAGCAATCAGCCCCAGCATTTT.

This CDR3 is CSVRGTSGGGPYNEQFF. The CDR3 DNA reads as TGCAGCGTTAGAGGGACTAGCGGGGGGGGACCCTACAATGAGCAGTTCTTC. The rearrangement joins TRBV29-1 to TRBJ2-1, with 16 bases matching TRBD2. The CDR3 is made up of 17 amino acids. The V gene's germline CDR1 is SQVTM and CDR2 ANQGSEA. The V segment lost 5 bases and the J segment 2 bases; nucleotides outside the gene matches: 6.

The genes are TRBV10-3 and TRBJ1-1; TRBD1 matches 10 bases. The germline CDR1 and CDR2 sequences are ENHRY and SYGVKD. The CDR3 runs 17 residues. The V gene end was trimmed by 0 bases and the J gene end by 6 bases; junction bases not matched to a gene: 10. The CDR3 region is CAISESGQGVGGAEAFF. The CDR3 region has the DNA TGTGCCATCAGTGAGTCTGGACAGGGGGTCGGAGGCGCTGAAGCTTTCTTT.

The chain combines TRBV5-4 with TRBJ2-1, with 9 bases matching TRBD1. Looked up from germline, CDR1 is SGHNT and CDR2 is YYREEE (reference sequence). J was trimmed by 10 bases and V by 1 base; bases with no gene match: 6. This CDR3 comprises 14 residues. CDR3: CASSLTLGQGEQFF. The CDR3 nucleotides are TGTGCCAGCAGCTTGACCTTGGGACAGGGAGAGCAGTTCTTC. Full variable domain (rest looked up from reference TRBV5-4 and TRBJ2-1): ETGVTQSPTHLIKTRGQQVTLRCSSQSGHNTVSWYQQALGQGPQFIFQYYREEENGRGNFPPRFSGLQFPNYSSELNVNALELDDSALYLCASSLTLGQGEQFFGPGTRLTVL.

This chain connects TRBV9 to TRBJ2-2; no firm D call. The V end lost 0 bases, the J end lost 0 bases, and 9 bases lay between the germline ends. CDR1 SGDLS and CDR2 YYNGEE come from the germline V gene. The CDR3 sequence is 16 residues long. The CDR3 protein is CASSVGQQANTGELFF. In DNA, the CDR3 is TGTGCCAGCAGCGTAGGGCAACAAGCGAACACCGGGGAGCTGTTTTTT.

The rearrangement uses TRBV15 and TRBJ2-5; 10 bases are a match to TRBD2. The V and J ends lost 4 bases and 2 bases, in that order; junction bases with no gene match: 7. The CDR3 covers 16 residues. Germline CDR1 and CDR2: LNHNV and YYDKDF (reference sequence). CDR3 amino acids: CATSTRLAGVQETQYF. Here the CDR3 DNA reads TGTGCCACCAGCACCAGACTAGCGGGTGTACAAGAGACCCAGTACTTC.

The chain recombines TRBV2 with TRBJ1-5; D remains unclear. This CDR3 spans 15 amino acids. Germline V gives CDR1 SNHLY, CDR2 FYNNEI. Trimming pared 5 bases from V and 1 base from J, leaving 12 bases between. DNA of the CDR3: TGTGCCAGCAGTTCTACTCATACCAGCAATCAGCCCCAGCATTTT. It translates to CASSSTHTSNQPQHF.

The chain links TRBV18 to TRBJ1-5; 7 nucleotides agree with TRBD1. The ends lost 5 bases at V and 0 bases at J; junction bases unmatched: 4. CDR1 is KGHSH, CDR2 LQKENI, per germline. This CDR3 has 15 residues. The CDR3: CASSEQGYSNQPQHF. CDR3 nucleotides: TGTGCCAGCTCAGAACAGGGGTATAGCAATCAGCCCCAGCATTTT.

V and J are TRBV2 and TRBJ1-5; D uncertain. Germline values: CDR1 SNHLY, CDR2 FYNNEI. Trimming pared 8 bases from V and 2 bases from J, leaving 10 bases between. CDR3 length: 13 amino acids. The CDR3, as DNA: TGTGCCAGCGACGTCCAGGGCAATCAGCCCCAGCATTTT. As protein: CASDVQGNQPQHF.

The chain recombines TRBV2 with TRBJ1-1; TRBD1 matches 10 bases. In germline, CDR1 is SNHLY, CDR2 FYNNEI. The length of the CDR3 is 15 residues. V lost 4 bases and J lost 11; bases outside the gene matches: 13. The DNA for the CDR3 is TGTGCCAGCAGTGTCGGGGGACAGGGGTTCTTGGGGGCTTTCTTT. Translation gives CASSVGGQGFLGAFF.

In DNA, the CDR3 is TGTGCCAGCAGTGAAGTGTGGGGAGGTACGCCCCAGCATTTT. Its protein is CASSEVWGGTPQHF. The chain employs TRBV6-1 and TRBJ1-5; D remains unclear. Germline V gives CDR1 MNHNS, CDR2 SASEGT. CDR3 length: 14 amino acids. The germline V and J ends were trimmed by 1 base and 9 bases, with 13 bases remaining between them.

CDR3 nucleotides: TGCGCCAGCAGCCCCATGGGGGGTGATCAGCCCCAGCATTTT. Amino acids: CASSPMGGDQPQHF. The chain couples TRBV5-1 to TRBJ1-5, with a tentative D call TRBD1 (5 bases). V was shortened by 4 bases and J by 5 bases, with 13 bases between the two germline ends. CDR1 SGHRS and CDR2 YFSETQ come from the germline V gene. The CDR3 totals 14 residues.

This chain joins TRBV15 and TRBJ1-4, with D possibly TRBD1 on 6 matching bases. V was pared by 1 base and J by 5 bases, with 14 bases between. Germline V gene lookup returns CDR1 LNHNV and CDR2 YYDKDF (reference sequence). The CDR3 is 16 amino acids. The CDR3 spells CATSRGGGALNEKLFF. CDR3 nucleotides: TGTGCCACCAGCAGAGGTGGGGGGGCCTTAAATGAAAAACTGTTTTTT.

The chain employs TRBV13 and TRBJ1-4; D is perhaps TRBD1 (5 bases). The V gene's germline CDR1 is PRHDT and CDR2 FYEKMQ (reference sequence). V gave up 3 bases and J gave up 8 bases, with 13 bases separating them. There are 14 residues in the CDR3. The CDR3 nucleotides are TGTGCCAGCAGCTTGGGACGGGGGGACGAAAAACTGTTTTTT. Its translation: CASSLGRGDEKLFF. The whole variable domain, filled in from reference TRBV13 and TRBJ1-4, reads AAGVIQSPRHLIKEKRETATLKCYPIPRHDTVYWYQQGPGQDPQFLISFYEKMQSDKGSIPDRFSAQQFSDYHSELNMSSLELGDSALYFCASSLGRGDEKLFFGSGTQLSVL.

The J gene is TRBJ2-2, the V gene TRBV13, with 7 bases lining up with TRBD1. V trimming: 5 bases; J trimming: 2 bases; junction bases outside the gene matches: 5. The CDR3 totals 15 residues. Germline V gives CDR1 PRHDT, CDR2 FYEKMQ (reference sequence). CDR3 loop: CASSKDRPNTGELFF. In DNA, the CDR3 is TGTGCCAGCAGCAAGGACAGGCCCAACACCGGGGAGCTGTTTTTT. Full variable domain (outside the CDR3, taken from reference TRBV13 and TRBJ2-2): AAGVIQSPRHLIKEKRETATLKCYPIPRHDTVYWYQQGPGQDPQFLISFYEKMQSDKGSIPDRFSAQQFSDYHSELNMSSLELGDSALYFCASSKDRPNTGELFFGEGSRLTVL.

The CDR3 loop reads CASRVADTQYF. The CDR3 nucleotides read TGTGCCTCCAGGGTGGCAGATACGCAGTATTTT. The chain recombines TRBV11-1 with TRBJ2-3; D perhaps matches TRBD1 (5 bases). The CDR3 runs to 11 residues. Germline CDR1 is SGHAT and CDR2 is FQDESV (reference sequence). V lost 11 bases, J lost 4 bases, and 10 bases lay in between. Looking up the rest from reference TRBV11-1 and TRBJ2-3 gives the full variable domain: EAEVAQSPRYKITEKSQAVAFWCDPISGHATLYWYRQILGQGPELLVQFQDESVVDDSQLPKDRFSAERLKGVDSTLKIQPAELGDSAMYLCASRVADTQYFGPGTRLTVL.

J is TRBJ2-5 and V is TRBV5-1; 9 bases align to TRBD2. V lost 4 bases to trimming and J lost 4 bases; unmatched junction nucleotides: 5. CDR1 and CDR2 (germline): SGHRS, YFSETQ. The CDR3 has 14 residues. For the CDR3, the DNA is TGCGCCAGCAGCCCGACTAGCGGTGTAGAGACCCAGTACTTC. Protein: CASSPTSGVETQYF.